The rows below give T cell receptor beta chains drawn from one sample of a study of CD8 T cells in ankylosing spondylitis. TCRdb independently ran MiXCR on the 5' RACE reads; one entry per CDR3 protein. The data contain 450,000 or so distinct CDR3 sequences, approximately 26% of them seen just once; the ten biggest clones take up roughly 1%. The sequenced sample was blood, either unsorted or a sorted T cell fraction (not recorded which). The receptors stem from a male donor with ankylosing spondylitis. Each CDR3 is given with its conserved first and last residue. D genes are given only for firm matches. The listing skips clone size in some rows; elsewhere it reads once, few, many or a size class.

d_call,v_call,j_call,clone_size,cdr3_nt,cdr3_aa
NA,TRBV7-2,TRBJ1-5,NA,TGTGCCAGCAGCCAGGGGCAGAGCCAAACGCATTTT,CASSQGQSQTHF
TRBD2,TRBV20-1,TRBJ2-3,NA,TGCAGTCTTCTAGCGGGGGGCACAGATACGCAGTATTTT,CSLLAGGTDTQYF
TRBD1,TRBV12-3/TRBV12-4,TRBJ1-2,many,TGTGCCAGCAGCCAAGGACAGGGTCTAAACTATGGCTACACCTTC,CASSQGQGLNYGYTF
NA,TRBV20-1,TRBJ1-6,few,TGCAGTGCTAGAGATGACGGGGATAATTCACCCCTCCACTTT,CSARDDGDNSPLHF
NA,TRBV7-2,TRBJ1-4,few,TGTGCCAGCAGCTTAAGTGTCGCCGCGGGCGGTGAAAAACTGTTTTTT,CASSLSVAAGGEKLFF
TRBD1,TRBV12-3/TRBV12-4,TRBJ2-1,few,TGTGCCAGCAGTCCTGACAGGGTTCTAAATGAGCAGTTCTTC,CASSPDRVLNEQFF
TRBD1,TRBV3-1,TRBJ2-1,NA,TGTGCCAGCAGCCAAGATACACAGGGGTGGGATGAGCAGTTCTTC,CASSQDTQGWDEQFF
NA,TRBV5-1,TRBJ2-1,few,TGCGCCAGCAGCGCCGGGACTGGGGGGAATGAGCAGTTCTTC,CASSAGTGGNEQFF
NA,TRBV11-2,TRBJ2-3,few,TGTGCCAGCAGCCCACTTCGCAGGCGAGATACGCAGTATTTT,CASSPLRRRDTQYF
TRBD2,TRBV5-4,TRBJ2-3,few,TGTGCCAGCAGCCATGGACTAGCGGGGAGCACAGATACGCAGTATTTT,CASSHGLAGSTDTQYF
TRBD2,TRBV20-1,TRBJ2-2,few,TGCAGTGCTAGTCGGGGGGGAAACACCGGGGAGCTGTTTTTT,CSASRGGNTGELFF
NA,TRBV7-9,TRBJ2-1,few,TGTGCCAGCAGCTTAGGGTCGACAGCGGGTGAGCAGTTCTTC,CASSLGSTAGEQFF
NA,TRBV12-3/TRBV12-4,TRBJ1-5,NA,TGTGCCAGCAGTTTAGCGGGCCAAGGGAAGAATCAGCCCCAGCATTTT,CASSLAGQGKNQPQHF
NA,TRBV7-9,TRBJ2-1,few,TGTGAGGTAGGCGTTTCCTACAATGAGCAGTTCTTC,CEVGVSYNEQFF
NA,TRBV7-9,TRBJ2-7,NA,TGTGCCAGCAGCTTAGCGCGAGGCCCATACGAGCAGTACTTC,CASSLARGPYEQYF
NA,TRBV20-1,TRBJ1-5,few,TGCAGTGCCACCGGGGGACGGAGTCAGCCCCAGCATTTT,CSATGGRSQPQHF
NA,TRBV5-5,TRBJ1-5,NA,TGTGCCAGCAGCTTGTTCGGAGCCGTTAGCAATCAGCCCCAGCATTTT,CASSLFGAVSNQPQHF
NA,TRBV20-1,TRBJ1-1,few,TGCAGTGCTAGTGACCGGGGAGACACTGAAGCTTTCTTT,CSASDRGDTEAFF
NA,TRBV5-1,TRBJ2-3,few,TGCGCCAGCAGCCTCCTCCCGGACAGTAAAGAGTGGACAGATACGCAGTATTTT,CASSLLPDSKEWTDTQYF
NA,TRBV29-1,TRBJ1-4,many,TGCAGCGTTGTCACGGACGCAACTAATGAAAAACTGTTTTTT,CSVVTDATNEKLFF
TRBD2,TRBV9,TRBJ2-7,NA,TGTGCCAGCAGCCCCGAAGGCGGGAGGGCCCGGGAGCAGTACTTC,CASSPEGGRAREQYF